This entry lists 6 T cell receptor beta chains sequenced from one sample in a study of early T cells in non-severe SARS-CoV-2 infection. TCRdb reanalysed the 5' RACE reads using MiXCR and keeps one entry per CDR3 protein. The sample lists fewer than 80,000 distinct CDR3 sequences, 13% seen once, with 5% to 5.5% in the top ten. The sequencing input was whole blood. These receptors were taken from an adult who was a healthcare worker with PCR-confirmed SARS-CoV-2 infection or an uninfected control (not recorded which).

This clonotype occurred many times. The chain uses TRBV29-1 and TRBJ1-1; D unresolved. Trimming stripped 1 base from V and 10 bases from J, with 16 bases between. From germline, CDR1 is SQVTM and CDR2 ANQGSEA. This CDR3 is 13 amino acids long. The CDR3 protein is CSVEAAPVGGAFF. The CDR3 nucleotides read TGCAGCGTTGAAGCCGCCCCGGTTGGAGGAGCTTTCTTT.

This clonotype was seen at least ten times. The V and J genes are TRBV5-1 and TRBJ2-7, with D hard to call. The CDR3 is 11 residues long. CDR1 and CDR2 from the germline V gene are SGHRS and YFSETQ. The V and J ends lost 5 bases and 3 bases respectively, with 6 bases between them. Here the CDR3 DNA reads TGCGCCAGCAGTCCCGACTACGAGCAGTACTTC. Amino acid sequence: CASSPDYEQYF.

In its sample, this clonotype was seen many times. For the CDR3, the DNA is TGTGCCAGCAGCCATGCCGGGCCAGAGAAGTATTTT. Its translation is CASSHAGPEKYF. The chain couples TRBV3-1 to TRBJ2-3, with D uncertain. The germline V gene encodes CDR1 LGHDT and CDR2 YNNKEL (reference sequence). This CDR3 has 12 amino acids. V lost 3 bases, J lost 13 bases, and 14 bases lay in between.

This chain connects TRBV7-2 to TRBJ1-6; 9 nucleotides line up with TRBD1. Germline V gene data show CDR1 as SGHTA and CDR2 as FQGNSA. Losses at the gene ends were 7 bases for V and 6 bases for J; bases not matched to a gene: 4. The CDR3 is 14 residues long. CDR3 loop: CASTRDRVNSPLHF. The CDR3 bases are TGTGCCAGCACCCGGGACAGGGTTAATTCACCCCTCCACTTT.

This chain joins TRBV18 and TRBJ1-1, with D possibly being TRBD1 (5 bases). The ends were cut back, 3 bases at V and 0 bases at J, with 8 bases in the middle. Looked up from germline, CDR1 is KGHSH and CDR2 is LQKENI. The CDR3 has 14 residues. The CDR3 region is CASSPTGLNTEAFF. The CDR3 DNA is TGTGCCAGCTCACCTACAGGATTGAACACTGAAGCTTTCTTT.

This clonotype showed up just a few times. This chain links TRBV5-6 with TRBJ1-5, with D perhaps TRBD1 (5 bases). CDR1 and CDR2 (germline): SGHDT, YYEEEE. CDR3 length equals 15 residues. The V and J ends lost 0 bases and 6 bases respectively, with 13 bases between them. The CDR3 here is CASSLEQGEVQPQHF. DNA of the CDR3: TGTGCCAGCAGCTTGGAGCAGGGCGAAGTTCAGCCCCAGCATTTT.